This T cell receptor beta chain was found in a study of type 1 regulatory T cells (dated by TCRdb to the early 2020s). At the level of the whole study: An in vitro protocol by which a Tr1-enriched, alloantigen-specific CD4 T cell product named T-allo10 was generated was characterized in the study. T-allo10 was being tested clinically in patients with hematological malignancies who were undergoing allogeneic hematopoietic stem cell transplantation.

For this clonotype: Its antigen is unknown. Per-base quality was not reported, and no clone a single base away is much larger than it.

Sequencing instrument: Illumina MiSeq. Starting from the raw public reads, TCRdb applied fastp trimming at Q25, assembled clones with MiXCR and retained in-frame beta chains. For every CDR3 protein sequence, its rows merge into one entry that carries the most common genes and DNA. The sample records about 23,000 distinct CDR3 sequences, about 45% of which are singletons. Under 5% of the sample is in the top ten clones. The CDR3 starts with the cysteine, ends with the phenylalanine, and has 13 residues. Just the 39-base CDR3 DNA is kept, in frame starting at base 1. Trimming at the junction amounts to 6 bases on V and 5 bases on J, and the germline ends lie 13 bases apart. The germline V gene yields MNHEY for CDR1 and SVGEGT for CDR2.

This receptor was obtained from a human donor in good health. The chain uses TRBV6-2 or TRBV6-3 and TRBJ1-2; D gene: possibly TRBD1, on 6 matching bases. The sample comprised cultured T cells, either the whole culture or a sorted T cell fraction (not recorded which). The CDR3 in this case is CASSPDRRYGYTF. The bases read TGTGCCAGCAGCCCTGACAGGAGATATGGCTACACCTTC.